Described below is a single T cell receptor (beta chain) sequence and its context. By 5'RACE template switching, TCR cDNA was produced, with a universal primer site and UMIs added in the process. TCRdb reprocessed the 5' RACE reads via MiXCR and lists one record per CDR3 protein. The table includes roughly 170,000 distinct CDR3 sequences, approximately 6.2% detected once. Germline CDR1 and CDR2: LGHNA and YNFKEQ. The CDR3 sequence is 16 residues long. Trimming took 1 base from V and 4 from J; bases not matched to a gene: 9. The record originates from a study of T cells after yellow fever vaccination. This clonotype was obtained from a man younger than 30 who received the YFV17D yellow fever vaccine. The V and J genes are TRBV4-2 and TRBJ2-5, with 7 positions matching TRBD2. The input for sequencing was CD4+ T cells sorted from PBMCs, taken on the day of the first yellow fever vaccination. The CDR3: CASSQGGTGRGETQYF. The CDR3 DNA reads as TGTGCCAGCAGCCAAGGCGGAACGGGGAGGGGAGAGACCCAGTACTTC.